Shown below are 24 T cell receptor beta chains from a single sample sequenced in a study of blood T cells in healthy people across ages. The second PCR ran roughly 6 to 11 cycles with a sample-barcoded 5' primer and J-beta primers. TCRdb re-analysed the 5' RACE reads in MiXCR, keeping a single row per CDR3 protein. The data hold about 670,000 distinct CDR3 sequences, with less than 45% observed a single time. Sequenced material: blood. These receptors originate from a man older than 75 in good health.

This clonotype has only a few counts. The chain has TRBV3-1 and TRBJ1-1; D unclear. The CDR3 has 13 amino acids. The V and J ends lost 3 bases and 5 bases respectively, with 10 bases between them. The V gene's germline CDR1 is LGHDT and CDR2 YNNKEL (reference sequence). CDR3 sequence reads: CASSHVAATEAFF. The DNA for the CDR3 is TGTGCCAGCAGCCACGTGGCGGCAACTGAAGCTTTCTTT.

The V and J genes are TRBV29-1 and TRBJ2-3, with 13 bases fitting TRBD2. Germline CDR1 reads SQVTM; CDR2 reads ANQGSEA. Unmatched junction bases numbered 11, after V lost 6 bases and J lost 8 bases. The CDR3 extends over 15 amino acids. The CDR3 is CSVSGLAGEWSTQYF. CDR3 nucleotide sequence: TGCAGCGTGTCCGGACTAGCGGGAGAATGGAGTACGCAGTATTTT.

There are a few counts of this clonotype. The rearrangement uses TRBV7-2 and TRBJ2-5; TRBD2 matches at 8 bases. Per germline, CDR1 SGHTA and CDR2 FQGNSA. After removal of 2 bases from V and 11 bases from J, the junction contained 10 bases not matched to a gene. CDR3 size: 14 residues. DNA of the CDR3: TGTGCCAGCAGCTTAAGCGGGAGAATCGATGAGCAGTACTTC. Its translation: CASSLSGRIDEQYF. Based on the CDR3 plus reference TRBV7-2 and TRBJ2-5, the full variable domain is GAGVSQSPSNKVTEKGKDVELRCDPISGHTALYWYRQSLGQGLEFLIYFQGNSAPDKSGLPSDRFSAERTGGSVSTLTIQRTQQEDSAVYLCASSLSGRIDEQYFGPGTRLLVL.

This chain uses TRBV3-1 with TRBJ2-4; the D gene could be TRBD1 or TRBD2 (5 bases each). In germline, CDR1 is LGHDT, CDR2 YNNKEL (reference sequence). V was pared by 1 base and J by 13 bases, with 20 bases between. The length of the CDR3 is 15 residues. The CDR3 bases are TGTGCCAGCAGCCAAGGTTCTAGCCTTCCCAGGGAGCAGTACTTC. Its translation is CASSQGSSLPREQYF.

The rearrangement links TRBV20-1 to TRBJ2-5; 12 positions agree with TRBD2. Per the germline V gene, CDR1 is DFQATT and CDR2 is SNEGSKA (reference sequence). J lost 5 bases, V lost 4 bases, and 5 bases had no gene match. The length of the CDR3 is 14 residues. CDR3 bases: TGCAGTGCTAAAAGGACTAGCGGGAAGGAGACCCAGTACTTC. It yields the protein CSAKRTSGKETQYF.

This chain joins TRBV25-1 and TRBJ1-6; possible D gene TRBD1, 5 bases. The CDR3 length is 15 residues. Trimming cost V 1 base and J 9 bases, with 13 bases left between them. Per germline, CDR1 MGHDK and CDR2 SYGVNS. DNA for the CDR3: TGTGCCAGCAGTGAATCCGGGGGGTCGGGTTCACCCCTCCACTTT. This translates into CASSESGGSGSPLHF.

The CDR3 sequence: CASSSTRPTGQETQYF. CDR3 bases: TGTGCCAGCAGCTCAACCCGACCGACTGGACAAGAGACCCAGTACTTC. The chain is built from TRBV7-9 and TRBJ2-5; D unresolved. The CDR3 covers 16 residues. The ends were cut back, 4 bases at V and 2 bases at J, with 17 bases in the middle. In germline, CDR1 is SEHNR, CDR2 FQNEAQ (reference sequence).

The gene calls are TRBV2 and TRBJ1-2; the match to TRBD1 covers 9 bases. The CDR3 length is 13 residues. Losses at the gene ends were 3 bases for V and 6 bases for J; bases not matched to a gene: 2. Germline CDR1 reads SNHLY; CDR2 reads FYNNEI. The CDR3 reads CASSEGQGDGYTF. The DNA of the CDR3 is TGTGCCAGCAGTGAGGGACAGGGAGATGGCTACACCTTC.

The table lists this clonotype with many counts. V gene TRBV3-1 combines with J gene TRBJ1-2; D uncertain. From germline, CDR1 is LGHDT and CDR2 YNNKEL (reference sequence). CDR3 length: 14 residues. V lost 1 base, J lost 7 bases, and 13 bases lay in between. CDR3 sequence reads: CASSQVGLGSGYTF. The CDR3 nucleotides are TGTGCCAGCAGCCAAGTAGGGTTGGGGTCTGGCTACACCTTC. The entire variable domain, with the rest obtained from reference TRBV3-1 and TRBJ1-2, is as follows: DTAVSQTPKYLVTQMGNDKSIKCEQNLGHDTMYWYKQDSKKFLKIMFSYNNKELIINETVPNRFSPKSPDKAHLNLHINSLELGDSAVYFCASSQVGLGSGYTFGSGTRLTVV.

The rearrangement uses TRBV2 and TRBJ1-5, with TRBD1 matching 8 bases. The germline V gene encodes CDR1 SNHLY and CDR2 FYNNEI. The V segment lost 11 bases and the J segment 4 bases; nucleotides outside the gene matches: 1. The CDR3 is 11 amino acids. The CDR3 loop reads CAGQGNQPQHF. The CDR3 nucleotides are TGTGCCGGACAGGGAAATCAGCCCCAGCATTTT.

This clonotype was recorded a few times. The V gene is TRBV4-3, the J gene TRBJ2-3, with 8 bases lining up with TRBD1. CDR1 is LGHNA, CDR2 YSLEER, per germline. This CDR3 is 17 amino acids long. Trimming removed 4 bases from V and 2 bases from J; junction bases left unmatched: 11. The CDR3 sequence is CASSPKGQEVFTDTQYF. In nucleotides, the CDR3 is TGCGCCAGCAGCCCAAAGGGACAGGAGGTTTTCACAGATACGCAGTATTTT.

The chain couples TRBV6-2 or TRBV6-3 to TRBJ2-5; TRBD2 matches at 12 bases. Germline V gives CDR1 MNHEY, CDR2 SVGEGT. This CDR3 spans 16 amino acids. After removal of 4 bases from V and 2 bases from J, the junction contained 5 bases not matched to a gene. The CDR3, as DNA: TGTGCCAGCAGTTCTCGACTAGCGGGAGTTCAAGAGACCCAGTACTTC. Translation: CASSSRLAGVQETQYF.

This clonotype was found once. The chain joins TRBV20-1 to TRBJ2-5, with 14 bases lining up with TRBD2. The J call is in doubt because the DNA end fits TRBJ2-7 better. CDR1 and CDR2 from the germline V gene are DFQATT and SNEGSKA (reference sequence). The CDR3 spans 14 residues. The CDR3 DNA is TGCAGTGCCAAAGGGACTAGCGGGAGATCCGAGCAGTACTTC. It encodes CSAKGTSGRSEQYF.

This clonotype was seen a single time. V usage is TRBV15 and J usage is TRBJ1-4, with D tentatively TRBD1 (5 bases). CDR1 is LNHNV and CDR2 is YYDKDF in the germline V gene (reference sequence). There are 15 residues in the CDR3. The V end lost 0 bases, the J end lost 7 bases, and 12 bases lay between the germline ends. The CDR3 coding sequence is TGTGCCACCAGCAGAGATGCAGGGCTGGGTGAAAAACTGTTTTTT. This sequence encodes CATSRDAGLGEKLFF.

This chain joins TRBV28 and TRBJ2-1; 10 bases line up with TRBD1. The CDR3 is 15 residues long. Germline V gene lookup returns CDR1 MDHEN and CDR2 SYDVKM. Losses at the gene ends were 7 bases for V and 8 bases for J; bases not matched to a gene: 11. The CDR3 region is CASTIPGQGWDEQFF. The CDR3 region has the DNA TGTGCCAGCACTATACCGGGACAGGGGTGGGATGAGCAGTTCTTC.

This clonotype was found a few times. This chain joins TRBV24-1 and TRBJ2-7; 7 bases are a match to TRBD1. Germline CDR1 and CDR2: KGHDR and SFDVKD. The CDR3 spans 15 residues. Unmatched junction bases numbered 6, after V lost 5 bases and J lost 0 bases. For the CDR3, the DNA is TGTGCCACCAGTGCCAGACAGGGCAGCTCCTACGAGCAGTACTTC. Protein sequence: CATSARQGSSYEQYF.

In its sample, this clonotype was seen many times. The chain links TRBV29-1 to TRBJ2-3, with D uncertain. V lost 7 bases, J lost 5 bases, and 13 bases lay in between. Germline CDR1 SQVTM, CDR2 ANQGSEA. This CDR3 has 12 residues. The CDR3 DNA sequence: TGCAGCGCAACGACTGAGCTAGATACGCAGTATTTT. As protein: CSATTELDTQYF.

Only one count was recorded for this clonotype. V and J are TRBV9 and TRBJ1-1; the D is unclear. CDR3 length: 16 amino acids. Deletions cut 3 bases from V and 0 bases from J, with 15 bases between. CDR1 and CDR2 from the germline V gene are SGDLS and YYNGEE. In DNA, the CDR3 is TGTGCCAGCAGCGCTCTAGGACGGCCCATGAACACTGAAGCTTTCTTT. It is translated as CASSALGRPMNTEAFF.

Comment on this clonotype: A much larger clone lies a single base off, so this may be a read error. The chain carries TRBV7-9 and TRBJ2-3, with no clear D. The CDR3 consists of 11 residues. CDR1 is SEHNR, CDR2 FQNEAQ, per germline (reference sequence). The CDR3 nucleotides are TGTGCCAGCACCGACACAAATACGCAGTATTTT. This codes for CASTDTNTQYF.

This clonotype was seen at least ten times. This rearrangement joins TRBV3-1 to TRBJ1-4, with TRBD1 identical over 8 bases. Per germline, CDR1 LGHDT and CDR2 YNNKEL (reference sequence). The CDR3 is 16 residues long. The junction had 4 bases not matched to a gene; V was cut back by 0 bases and J by 4 bases. CDR3 coding DNA: TGTGCCAGCAGCCAAGAGGGGACAGGCCGTAATGAAAAACTGTTTTTT. Residues: CASSQEGTGRNEKLFF.

The rearrangement uses TRBV6-1 and TRBJ2-7; tentative D call: TRBD1 (6 bases). V dropped 5 bases and J dropped 12 bases, with 20 bases sitting between them. Germline CDR1 reads MNHNS; CDR2 reads SASEGT. The CDR3 runs 13 residues. The CDR3 reads CASSRDIRETLYF. For the CDR3, the DNA is TGTGCCAGCAGTCGGGACATCCGAGAGACCCTGTACTTC.

The CDR3 region is CASSPSSGTGHEQYF. As DNA, the CDR3 is TGTGCCAGCAGTCCATCCTCCGGGACCGGCCACGAGCAGTACTTC. The rearrangement links TRBV12-3 or TRBV12-4 to TRBJ2-7; D might be TRBD1 or TRBD2, each matching 5 bases. Deletions cut 5 bases from V and 5 bases from J, with 19 bases between. This CDR3 spans 15 amino acids.

This clonotype was seen more than once but under ten times. V and J are TRBV12-3 or TRBV12-4 and TRBJ2-3; TRBD2 is a possible D gene (6 bases). Trimming pared 4 bases from V and 5 bases from J, leaving 22 bases between. CDR3 size: 17 residues. The CDR3 bases are TGTGCCAGCAGTTACAGGAGTCCGGGGGTGCCCCGAGATACGCAGTATTTT. It codes for CASSYRSPGVPRDTQYF.

The V gene is TRBV6-1, the J gene TRBJ2-3, with TRBD2 matching over 7 bases. V gave up 6 bases and J gave up 12 bases; unmatched junction bases: 6. This CDR3 has 11 amino acids. Per germline, CDR1 MNHNS and CDR2 SASEGT. CDR3 in DNA: TGTGCCAGCAGCCTAGCGGAGAATCAGTATTTT. It translates to CASSLAENQYF.